The 9 T cell receptor beta chains reported below all come from one sample, sequenced in a study of CD8+ T cells in alopecia areata. Once RNA had been extracted, it was reverse transcribed into cDNA to act as the sequencing template. This table comes from immunoSEQ multiplex PCR, and its TCRdb copy is limited to in-frame clones, with some not included. The sample holds 150,000 to 200,000 clones, around three fifths seen once. The specimen was CD4+ T cells sorted from blood, collected at week 0. These TCRs come from a human donor with alopecia areata.

The chain employs TRBV18 and TRBJ2-7; maybe TRBD2 (5 bases). Germline V CDR1 and CDR2: KGHSH, LQKENI. The CDR3 consists of 17 residues. Trimming removed 3 bases at V and 0 bases at J, with 18 bases between. DNA of the CDR3: TGTGCCAGCTCACCCCCTCCGCGCGGGCGACTCTCCTACGAGCAGTACTTC. Its translation: CASSPPPRGRLSYEQYF.

V and J are TRBV19 and TRBJ2-6, with 8 bases that match TRBD1. The J segment lost 3 bases and the V segment lost 6 bases, leaving 10 bases of the junction unmatched. Germline V gene data show CDR1 as LNHDA and CDR2 as SQIVND (reference sequence). CDR3 size: 17 residues. CDR3 sequence reads: CASRLPGQGSGANVLTF. Here the CDR3 DNA reads TGTGCCAGTAGACTTCCCGGACAGGGAAGTGGGGCCAACGTCCTGACTTTC.

This clone was observed once. The chain employs TRBV2 and TRBJ1-4, with D unresolved. Looked up from germline, CDR1 is SNHLY and CDR2 is FYNNEI. Trimming removed 6 bases at V and 5 bases at J, with 10 bases between. This CDR3 has 13 amino acids. CDR3 in amino acids: CASRAVLNEKLFF. The CDR3 DNA follows: TGTGCCAGCAGGGCAGTACTGAATGAAAAACTGTTTTTT.

V and J are TRBV9 and TRBJ1-2, with D maybe TRBD1 (5 bases). The V gene's germline CDR1 is SGDLS and CDR2 YYNGEE. CDR3 size: 14 residues. The germline V and J ends were trimmed by 0 bases and 2 bases, with 8 bases remaining between them. Here the CDR3 reads CASSVGSGNYGYTF. CDR3 bases: TGTGCCAGCAGCGTAGGATCAGGGAACTATGGCTACACCTTC.

This chain joins TRBV5-1 and TRBJ2-7; D gene uncertain. The CDR3 length is 13 residues. Germline V gives CDR1 SGHRS, CDR2 YFSETQ. V was trimmed by 1 base and J by 1 base, leaving 6 bases between them. In DNA, the CDR3 is TGCGCCAGCAGCTTGTGGGCATCCTACGAGCAGTACTTC. Its protein product is CASSLWASYEQYF.

This CDR3 is CASSEPGQGFHEQYF. For the CDR3, the DNA is TGTGCCAGCAGCGAGCCGGGACAGGGGTTCCACGAGCAGTACTTC. The rearrangement uses TRBV7-9 and TRBJ2-7; 10 bases are shared with TRBD1. Germline CDR1 is SEHNR and CDR2 is FQNEAQ (reference sequence). V lost 5 bases, J lost 5 bases, and 9 bases stayed unmatched. The CDR3 runs 15 residues.

J is TRBJ1-2 and V is TRBV5-1, with D possibly matching TRBD1 (5 bases). Germline loops: CDR1 SGHRS, CDR2 YFSETQ. The CDR3 consists of 15 residues. The V gene lost 6 bases and the J gene lost 0 bases, with 15 bases spanning the gap. The CDR3 DNA reads TGCGCCAGCACCCCCCGGAGGGGCGCTAACTATGGCTACACCTTC. Its translation is CASTPRRGANYGYTF.

This chain connects TRBV5-1 to TRBJ2-5; perhaps TRBD2 as D (6 bases). The CDR3 length is 15 residues. The germline V gene encodes CDR1 SGHRS and CDR2 YFSETQ. Trimming removed 4 bases at V and 2 bases at J, with 15 bases between. The CDR3 DNA is TGCGCCAGCAGCCGAGGGGTCGCGGGACAAGAGACCCAGTACTTC. It specifies CASSRGVAGQETQYF.

V gene TRBV5-4 combines with J gene TRBJ2-5; possibly TRBD2 for D (5 bases). The CDR3 extends over 14 amino acids. V was shortened by 4 bases and J by 2 bases, with 12 bases between the two germline ends. CDR1 and CDR2 (germline): SGHNT, YYREEE (reference sequence). For the CDR3, the DNA is TGTGCCAGCAGCGGCGGGCTTCGACAAGAGACCCAGTACTTC. Protein: CASSGGLRQETQYF.